The 7 T cell receptor beta chains below all came from one sample that was sequenced in a study of cytomegalovirus exposure and HLA in healthy donors. The PCR made use of 60 Vbeta and 13 Jbeta primers. Clones were sequenced by immunoSEQ multiplex PCR, and TCRdb holds only the in-frame ones, with some missing. The table records around 110,000 clones, around three quarters of them present only once. Sequenced sample: PBMCs. The receptor source for this set is a boy aged 10-17 years in good health and CMV-seronegative.

The chain recombines TRBV4-1 with TRBJ1-2, with a tentative D call TRBD1 (6 bases). Between the trimmed V and J ends, which lost 2 bases and 4 bases, there was a span of 8 bases. Germline V gene lookup returns CDR1 MGHRA and CDR2 YSYEKL. The CDR3 length is 13 residues. Here the CDR3 reads CASSQTGLYGYTF. CDR3 nucleotide sequence: TGCGCCAGCAGCCAAACAGGGCTCTATGGCTACACCTTC.

The chain is built from TRBV18 and TRBJ1-2, with D possibly TRBD1 on 5 matching bases. The V gene lost 5 bases and the J gene lost 12 bases, with 31 bases spanning the gap. The CDR3 is 17 amino acids. In germline, CDR1 is KGHSH, CDR2 LQKENI. This CDR3 is CASSELAPGGPLGYDTF. The CDR3 nucleotides are TGTGCCAGCTCAGAGCTGGCCCCCGGGGGTCCACTTGGCTACGACACCTTC.

This clone occurred once. The rearrangement joins TRBV15 to TRBJ2-5, with TRBD2 identical over 9 bases. The CDR3 has 15 amino acids. Germline CDR1 is LNHNV and CDR2 is YYDKDF (reference sequence). The V gene end was trimmed by 8 bases and the J gene end by 0 bases; junction bases not matched to a gene: 7. The CDR3 DNA sequence: TGTGCCACCCAAGCGGGGGGATCGTACCAAGAGACCCAGTACTTC. This sequence encodes CATQAGGSYQETQYF.

V gene TRBV7-2 combines with J gene TRBJ2-5; no definite D call. CDR1 and CDR2 from the germline V gene are SGHTA and FQGNSA. Trimming removed 3 bases at V and 5 bases at J, with 10 bases between. This CDR3 has 13 amino acids. The CDR3 spells CASSFDIAETQYF. Here the CDR3 DNA reads TGTGCCAGCAGCTTCGACATCGCGGAGACCCAGTACTTC.

The genes are TRBV30 and TRBJ2-7; a possible D gene is TRBD1 (5 bases). Germline V gene sequence: CDR1 GTSNPN, CDR2 SVGIG (reference sequence). The V gene lost 4 bases and the J gene lost 5 bases, with 12 bases spanning the gap. The CDR3 loop spans 12 amino acids. Here the CDR3 reads CAWKAGLHEQYF. The DNA for the CDR3 is TGTGCCTGGAAGGCAGGGCTCCACGAGCAGTACTTC.

The CDR3 coding sequence is TGTGCCAGCTCCACAGAAAGCTACGAGCAGTACTTC. Encoded protein: CASSTESYEQYF. This sequence joins TRBV2 and TRBJ2-7, with D unresolved. Per germline, CDR1 SNHLY and CDR2 FYNNEI. The CDR3 is 12 amino acids. The V and J ends lost 8 bases and 3 bases respectively, with 11 bases between them.

This clone has only a few counts. The chain carries TRBV11-2 and TRBJ2-7; D is uncertain. The CDR3 length is 15 residues. Germline V gene lookup returns CDR1 SGHAT and CDR2 FQNNGV. V gave up 5 bases and J gave up 3 bases, with 17 bases separating them. The CDR3 is CASSGSAVPNYEQYF. CDR3 nucleotide sequence: TGTGCCAGCAGCGGGTCGGCGGTACCCAACTACGAGCAGTACTTC.